Following are 3 T cell receptor beta chains from one sample sequenced in a study of blood T cell repertoires in COVID-19. Profiling relied on immunoSEQ multiplex PCR, and the TCRdb table lists in-frame clones only, not all of them. The repertoire holds roughly 100,000 clones, with 70% to 90% as singletons. Material: peripheral blood. These receptors all stem from a human donor in a cohort sampled during active COVID-19.

J is TRBJ1-4 and V is TRBV2; D is uncertain. The CDR3 extends over 16 amino acids. Trimming removed 3 bases at V and 0 bases at J, with 11 bases between. Germline CDR1 is SNHLY and CDR2 is FYNNEI. The CDR3, as DNA: TGTGCCAGCAGTGACCGGACTCCTGCAACTAATGAAAAACTGTTTTTT. This gives the protein CASSDRTPATNEKLFF.

The chain couples TRBV18 to TRBJ2-2, with D possibly matching TRBD2 (6 bases). CDR1 KGHSH and CDR2 LQKENI come from the germline V gene. The CDR3 length is 17 residues. V was clipped by 0 bases and J by 0 bases, with 11 bases between them. For the CDR3, the DNA is TGTGCCAGCTCACCACCGAACGGAGGGTCGAACACCGGGGAGCTGTTTTTT. It yields the protein CASSPPNGGSNTGELFF.

V is TRBV10-2 and J is TRBJ2-3; 8 bases agree with TRBD2. Losses at the gene ends were 9 bases for V and 3 bases for J; bases not matched to a gene: 8. The CDR3 has 14 residues. Germline values: CDR1 WSHSY, CDR2 SAAADI. In nucleotides, the CDR3 is TGCGCCAGTGAGGTTAGCGGGGATACAGATACGCAGTATTTT. This encodes CASEVSGDTDTQYF.